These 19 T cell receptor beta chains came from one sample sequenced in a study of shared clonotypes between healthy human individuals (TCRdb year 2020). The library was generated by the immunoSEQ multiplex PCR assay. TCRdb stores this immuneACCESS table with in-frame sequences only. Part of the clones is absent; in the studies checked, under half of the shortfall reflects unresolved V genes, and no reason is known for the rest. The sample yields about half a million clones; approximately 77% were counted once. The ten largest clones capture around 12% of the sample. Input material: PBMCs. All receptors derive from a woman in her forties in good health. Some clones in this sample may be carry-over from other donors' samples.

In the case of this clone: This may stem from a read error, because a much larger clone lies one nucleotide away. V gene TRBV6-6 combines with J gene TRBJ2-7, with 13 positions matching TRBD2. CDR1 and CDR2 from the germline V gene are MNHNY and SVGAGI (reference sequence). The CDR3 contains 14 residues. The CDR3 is CAGRWTSGRYEQYF. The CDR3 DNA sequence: TGTGCCGGCAGGTGGACTAGCGGGAGATACGAGCAGTACTTC.

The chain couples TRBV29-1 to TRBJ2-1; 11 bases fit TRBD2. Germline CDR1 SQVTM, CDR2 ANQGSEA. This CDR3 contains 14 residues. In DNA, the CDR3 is TGCAGTGGGGGGCCGGGACTAGCGGACAATGAGCAGTTCTTC. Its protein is CSGGPGLADNEQFF.

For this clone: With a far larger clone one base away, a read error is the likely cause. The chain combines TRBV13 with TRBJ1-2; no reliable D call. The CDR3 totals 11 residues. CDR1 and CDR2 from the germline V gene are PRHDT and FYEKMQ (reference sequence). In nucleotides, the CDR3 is TGTGCCAGCAGCTTAGGGTATGGCTACGCCTTC. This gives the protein CASSLGYGYAF.

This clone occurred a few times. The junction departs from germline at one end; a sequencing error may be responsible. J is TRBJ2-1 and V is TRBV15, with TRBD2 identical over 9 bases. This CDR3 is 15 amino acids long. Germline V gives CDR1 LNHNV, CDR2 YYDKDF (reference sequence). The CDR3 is CATSRVRREGTSTVF. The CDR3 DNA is TGTGCCACCAGCAGAGTTCGACGCGAAGGGACTAGCACGGTCTTC.

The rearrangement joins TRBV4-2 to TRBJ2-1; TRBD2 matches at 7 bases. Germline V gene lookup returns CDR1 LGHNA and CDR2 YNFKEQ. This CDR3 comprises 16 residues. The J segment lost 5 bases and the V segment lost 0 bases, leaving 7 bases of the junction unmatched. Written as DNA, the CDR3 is TGTGCCAGCAGCCAAGAAGGTCTAGCGGCTGACAATGAGCAGTTCTTC. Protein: CASSQEGLAADNEQFF.

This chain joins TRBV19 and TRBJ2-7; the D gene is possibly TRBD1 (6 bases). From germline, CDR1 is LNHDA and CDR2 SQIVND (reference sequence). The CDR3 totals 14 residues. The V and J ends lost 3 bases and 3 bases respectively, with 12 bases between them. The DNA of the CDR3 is TGTGCCAGTAGTATGAGACAGGCCAGCTACGAGCAGTACTTC. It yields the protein CASSMRQASYEQYF.

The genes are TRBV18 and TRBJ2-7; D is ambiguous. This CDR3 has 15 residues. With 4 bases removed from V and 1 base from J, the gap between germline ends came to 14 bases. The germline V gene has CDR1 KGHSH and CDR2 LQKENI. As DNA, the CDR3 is TGTGCCAGCTCACTTGGACCGACACATTCCTACGAGCAGTACTTC. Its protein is CASSLGPTHSYEQYF. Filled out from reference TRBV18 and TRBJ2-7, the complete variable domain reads NAGVMQNPRHLVRRRGQEARLRCSPMKGHSHVYWYRQLPEEGLKFMVYLQKENIIDESGMPKERFSAEFPKEGPSILRIQQVVRGDSAAYFCASSLGPTHSYEQYFGPGTRLTVT.

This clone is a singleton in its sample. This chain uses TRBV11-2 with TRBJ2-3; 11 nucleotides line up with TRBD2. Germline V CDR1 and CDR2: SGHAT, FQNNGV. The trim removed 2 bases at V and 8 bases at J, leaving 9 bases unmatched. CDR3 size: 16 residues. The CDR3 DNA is TGTGCCAGCAGCTTAATAGCGGGAGGGCCAGGCGCTACGCAGTATTTT. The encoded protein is CASSLIAGGPGATQYF.

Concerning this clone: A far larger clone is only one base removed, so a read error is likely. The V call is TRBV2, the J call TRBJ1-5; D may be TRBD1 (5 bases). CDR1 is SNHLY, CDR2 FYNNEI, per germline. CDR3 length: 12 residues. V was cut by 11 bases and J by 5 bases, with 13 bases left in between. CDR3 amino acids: CAALSGDQPQHF. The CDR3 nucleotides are TGTGCCGCTCTTTCGGGGGATCAGCCCCAGCATTTT.

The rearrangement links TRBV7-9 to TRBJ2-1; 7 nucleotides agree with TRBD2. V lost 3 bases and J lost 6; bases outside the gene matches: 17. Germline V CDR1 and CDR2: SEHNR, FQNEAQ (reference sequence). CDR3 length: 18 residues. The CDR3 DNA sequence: TGTGCCAGCAGCTTTATCTCCCTAGCGGCCACCTCCGGCAATGAGCAGTTCTTC. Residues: CASSFISLAATSGNEQFF.

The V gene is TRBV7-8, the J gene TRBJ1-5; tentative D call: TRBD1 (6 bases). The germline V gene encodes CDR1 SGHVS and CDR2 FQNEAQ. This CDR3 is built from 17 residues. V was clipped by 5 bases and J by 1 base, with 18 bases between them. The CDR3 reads CASSPLGGGGSNQPQHF. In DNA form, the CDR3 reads TGTGCCAGCAGCCCTCTAGGGGGAGGGGGAAGCAATCAGCCCCAGCATTTT.

CDR3 sequence (DNA): TGTGCCAGTAGTACCCCTCGGGCAGTTAACTCTGAAGCTTTCTTT. Its translation: CASSTPRAVNSEAFF. This chain uses TRBV19 with TRBJ1-1, with D hard to call. CDR3 length equals 15 residues. The germline gives CDR1 LNHDA, CDR2 SQIVND (reference sequence). The V end lost 4 bases, the J end lost 6 bases, and 18 bases lay between the germline ends. The full variable domain, its missing parts supplied by reference TRBV19 and TRBJ1-1, is DGGITQSPKYLFRKEGQNVTLSCEQNLNHDAMYWYRQDPGQGLRLIYYSQIVNDFQKGDIAEGYSVSREKKESFPLTVTSAQKNPTAFYLCASSTPRAVNSEAFFGQGTRLTVV.

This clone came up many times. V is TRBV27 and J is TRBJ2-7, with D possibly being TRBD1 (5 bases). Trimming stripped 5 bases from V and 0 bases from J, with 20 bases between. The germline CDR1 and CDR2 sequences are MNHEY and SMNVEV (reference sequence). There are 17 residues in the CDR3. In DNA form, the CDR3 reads TGTGCCAGCAGTCCACCCTCCTCAACAGGCCTCTCCTACGAGCAGTACTTC. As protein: CASSPPSSTGLSYEQYF.

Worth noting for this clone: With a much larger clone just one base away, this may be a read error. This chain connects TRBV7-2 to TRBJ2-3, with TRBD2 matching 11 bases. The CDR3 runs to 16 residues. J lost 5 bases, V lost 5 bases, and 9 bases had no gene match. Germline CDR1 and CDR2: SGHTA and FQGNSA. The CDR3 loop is CASSPLSGRAQDTQYF. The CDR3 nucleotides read TGTGCCAGCAGCCCACTTAGCGGGAGGGCCCAAGATACGCAGTATTTT.

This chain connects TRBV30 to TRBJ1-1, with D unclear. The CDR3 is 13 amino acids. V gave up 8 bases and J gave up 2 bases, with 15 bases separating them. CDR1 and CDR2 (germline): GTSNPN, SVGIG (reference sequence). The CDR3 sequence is CASRRDPNTEAFF. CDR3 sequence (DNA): TGTGCCAGCAGGAGGGATCCCAACACTGAAGCTTTCTTT.

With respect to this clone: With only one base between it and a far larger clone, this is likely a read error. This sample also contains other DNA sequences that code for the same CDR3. In nucleotides, the CDR3 is TGTGCCAGCAGCCCGGCTAGCAACCAGCCCCAGCATTTT. It is translated as CASSPASNQPQHF. The rearrangement joins TRBV6-5 to TRBJ1-5; no clear D. This CDR3 is 13 amino acids long. The germline CDR1 and CDR2 sequences are MNHEY and SVGAGI.

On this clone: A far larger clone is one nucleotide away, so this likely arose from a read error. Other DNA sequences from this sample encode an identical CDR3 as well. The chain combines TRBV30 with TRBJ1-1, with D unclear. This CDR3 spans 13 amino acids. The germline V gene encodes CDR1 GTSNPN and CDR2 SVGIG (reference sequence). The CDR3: CAWSVKGNTEAFF. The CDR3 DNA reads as TGCGCCTGGAGTGTGAAGGGGAACACTGAAGCTTTCTTT.

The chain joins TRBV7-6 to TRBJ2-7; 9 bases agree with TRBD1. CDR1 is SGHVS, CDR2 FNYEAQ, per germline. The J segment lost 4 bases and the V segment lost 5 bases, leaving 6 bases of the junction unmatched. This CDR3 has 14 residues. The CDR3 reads CASSRGQGYYEQYF. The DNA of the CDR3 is TGTGCCAGCAGCAGGGGACAGGGATATTACGAGCAGTACTTC.

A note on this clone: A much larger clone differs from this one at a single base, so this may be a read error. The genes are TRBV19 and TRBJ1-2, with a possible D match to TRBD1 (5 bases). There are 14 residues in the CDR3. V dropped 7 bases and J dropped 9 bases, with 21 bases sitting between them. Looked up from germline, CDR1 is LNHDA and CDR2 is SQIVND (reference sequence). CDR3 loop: CASTRTRAEDSYTF. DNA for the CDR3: TGTGCCAGTACTCGGACAAGGGCCGAGGATAGCTACACCTTC. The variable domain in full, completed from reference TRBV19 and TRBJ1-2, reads DGGITQSPKYLFRKEGQNVTLSCEQNLNHDAMYWYRQDPGQGLRLIYYSQIVNDFQKGDIAEGYSVSREKKESFPLTVTSAQKNPTAFYLCASTRTRAEDSYTFGSGTRLTVV.